What follows describes a single T cell receptor (beta chain). Its antigen remains unidentified. Treatment noted: oral pan-JAK inhibitor, 5-10 mg twice daily. The sorting of PBMCs gave CD4+ and CD8+ T cells. This record comes from a study of CD8+ T cells in alopecia areata. The overall study: In an open-label trial, patients got 5 to 10 mg tofacitinib twice daily. Affected scalp percentage set treated patients' severity scores. Whole-study findings and limits: In scalp and blood during tofacitinib, many expanded lesional clones persisted.

Investigators isolated RNA and reverse transcribed it into cDNA to act as the sequencing template. Repertoires were generated with immunoSEQ multiplex PCR, while TCRdb's copy carries only in-frame clones and drops some. The sample has hundreds of thousands of clones; 58% are singletons. The germline V and J ends were trimmed by 3 bases and 7 bases, with 15 bases remaining between them. There are 13 residues in the CDR3. CDR1 and CDR2 (germline): SQVTM, ANQGSEA. This sample comprised CD4+ T cells sorted from blood, obtained at week 24, from a patient treated with tofacitinib. This rearrangement joins TRBV29-1 to TRBJ1-2; D is possibly TRBD1 (5 bases). This TCR was recovered from a human donor with alopecia areata. The CDR3 region has the DNA TGCAGCGTTGATCTTATCGGGGCCCTTGGCTACACCTTC. It is translated as CSVDLIGALGYTF.